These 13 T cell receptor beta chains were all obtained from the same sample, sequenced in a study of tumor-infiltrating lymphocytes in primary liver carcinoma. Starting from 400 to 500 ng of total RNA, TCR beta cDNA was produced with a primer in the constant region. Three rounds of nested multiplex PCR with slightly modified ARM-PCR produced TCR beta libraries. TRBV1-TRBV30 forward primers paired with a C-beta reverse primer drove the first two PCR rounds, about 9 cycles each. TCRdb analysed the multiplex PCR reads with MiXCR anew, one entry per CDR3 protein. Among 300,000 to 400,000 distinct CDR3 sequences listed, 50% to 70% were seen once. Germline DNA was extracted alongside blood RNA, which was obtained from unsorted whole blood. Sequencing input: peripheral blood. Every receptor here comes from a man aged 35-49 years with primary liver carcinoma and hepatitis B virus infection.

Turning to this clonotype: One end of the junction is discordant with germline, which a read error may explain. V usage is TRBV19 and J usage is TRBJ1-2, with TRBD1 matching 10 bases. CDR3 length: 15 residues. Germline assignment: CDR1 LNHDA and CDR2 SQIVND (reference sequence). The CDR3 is CTSFNAGTGVYGYTF. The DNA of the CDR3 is TGTACCAGCTTTAATGCCGGGACAGGGGTTTATGGCTACACCTTC.

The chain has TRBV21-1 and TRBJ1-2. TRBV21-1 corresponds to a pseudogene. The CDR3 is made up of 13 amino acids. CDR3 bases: TGTGCTAGCAGCAACGGTGTAGTCTATGGCTACACCTTC. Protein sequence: CASSNGVVYGYTF.

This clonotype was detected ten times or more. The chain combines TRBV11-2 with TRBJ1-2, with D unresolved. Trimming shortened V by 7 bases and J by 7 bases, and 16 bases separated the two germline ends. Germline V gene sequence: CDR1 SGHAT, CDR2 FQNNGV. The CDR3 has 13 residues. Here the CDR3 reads CASTPSGAGGYTF. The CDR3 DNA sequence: TGTGCCAGCACCCCCTCTGGAGCGGGTGGCTACACCTTC.

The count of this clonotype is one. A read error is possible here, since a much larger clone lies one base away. CDR3 bases: TGTGCCAGCAGCCATAACGAAGGGACCCAGTACTTC. It translates to CASSHNEGTQYF. This chain joins TRBV4-2 and TRBJ2-5; D gene uncertain. Germline V gives CDR1 LGHNA, CDR2 YNFKEQ. This CDR3 has 12 amino acids. V shed 3 bases and J shed 7 bases, with 9 bases lying between them.

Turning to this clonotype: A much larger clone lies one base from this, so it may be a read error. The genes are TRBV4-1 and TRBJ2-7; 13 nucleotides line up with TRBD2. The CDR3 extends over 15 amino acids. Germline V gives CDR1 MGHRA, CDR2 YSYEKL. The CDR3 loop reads CASSQGTSGSYEQCF. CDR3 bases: TGCGCCAGCAGCCAAGGGACTAGCGGGAGCTACGAGCAGTGCTTC.

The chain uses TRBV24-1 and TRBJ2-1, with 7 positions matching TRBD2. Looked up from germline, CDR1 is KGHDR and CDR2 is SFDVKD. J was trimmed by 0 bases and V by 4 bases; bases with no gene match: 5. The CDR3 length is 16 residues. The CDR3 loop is CATSDRLASSYNEQFF. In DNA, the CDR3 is TGTGCCACCAGTGACCGACTAGCAAGCTCCTACAATGAGCAGTTCTTC.

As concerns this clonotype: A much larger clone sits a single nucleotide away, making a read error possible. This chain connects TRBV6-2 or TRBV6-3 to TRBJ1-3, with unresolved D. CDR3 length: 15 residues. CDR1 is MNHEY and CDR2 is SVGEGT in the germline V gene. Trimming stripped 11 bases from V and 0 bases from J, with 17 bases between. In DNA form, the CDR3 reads TGTGCCGGCACCTCGCCCGGCCGCTCTGGAAACACCATATATTTT. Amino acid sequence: CAGTSPGRSGNTIYF.

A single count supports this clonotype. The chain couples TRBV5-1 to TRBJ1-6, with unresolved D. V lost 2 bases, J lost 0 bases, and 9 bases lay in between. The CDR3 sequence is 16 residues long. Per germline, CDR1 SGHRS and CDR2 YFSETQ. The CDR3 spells CASSFDGSSYNSPLHF. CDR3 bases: TGCGCCAGCAGCTTCGACGGGAGCTCCTATAATTCACCCCTCCACTTT. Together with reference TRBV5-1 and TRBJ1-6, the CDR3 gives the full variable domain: KAGVTQTPRYLIKTRGQQVTLSCSPISGHRSVSWYQQTPGQGLQFLFEYFSETQRNKGNFPGRFSGRQFSNSRSEMNVSTLELGDSALYLCASSFDGSSYNSPLHFGNGTRLTVT.

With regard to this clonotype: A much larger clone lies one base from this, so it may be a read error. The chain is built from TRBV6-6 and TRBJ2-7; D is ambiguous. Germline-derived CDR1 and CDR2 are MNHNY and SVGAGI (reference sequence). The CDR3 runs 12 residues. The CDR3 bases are TGTGCCAGAAGTTACAATCCCGGGGAGCAGTACTTC. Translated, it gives CARSYNPGEQYF.

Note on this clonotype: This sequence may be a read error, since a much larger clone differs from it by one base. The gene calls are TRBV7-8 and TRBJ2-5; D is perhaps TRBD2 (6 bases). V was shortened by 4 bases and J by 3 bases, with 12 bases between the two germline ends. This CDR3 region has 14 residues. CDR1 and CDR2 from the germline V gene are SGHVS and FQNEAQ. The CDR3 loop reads CASSSDAGKETQYF. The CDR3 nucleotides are TGTGCCAGCAGCTCGGATGCGGGGAAAGAGACCCAGTACTTC.

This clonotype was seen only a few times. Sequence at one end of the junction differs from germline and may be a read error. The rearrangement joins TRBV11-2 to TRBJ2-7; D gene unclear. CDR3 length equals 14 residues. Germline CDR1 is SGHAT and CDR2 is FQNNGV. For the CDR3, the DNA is TGTGCCAACAGCATAACCGACGGAGCCTACGAGCAGTACTTC. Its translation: CANSITDGAYEQYF.

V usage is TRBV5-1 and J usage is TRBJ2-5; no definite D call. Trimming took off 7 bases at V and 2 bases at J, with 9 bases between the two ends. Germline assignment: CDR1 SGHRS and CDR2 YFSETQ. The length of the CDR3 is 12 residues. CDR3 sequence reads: CASFLVQETQYF. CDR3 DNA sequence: TGCGCCAGCTTCTTAGTTCAAGAGACCCAGTACTTC.

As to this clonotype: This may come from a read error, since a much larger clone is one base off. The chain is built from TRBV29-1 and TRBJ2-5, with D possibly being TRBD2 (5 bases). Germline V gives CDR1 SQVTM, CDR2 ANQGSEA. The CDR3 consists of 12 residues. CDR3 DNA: TGCAACGTTAATCTCGGGAAAGAGACCCAGTACTTC. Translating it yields CNVNLGKETQYF.